The rows below give T cell receptor beta chains drawn from one sample of a study of shared clonotypes between healthy human individuals. The method was immunoSEQ multiplex PCR; TCRdb's version includes in-frame clones alone and lacks a portion of them. The sample lists fewer than 850,000 clones, about three quarters occurring once. Sequenced input: memory CD4+ T cells sorted from blood. The receptors were sampled from a woman between 25 and 40 years old in good health. Each CDR3 is given with its conserved first and last residue. The D gene is left open where the match is weak. Where a row states a size, it is once, few, many or the class of an expanded clone; other rows omit it.

CDR3aa: CASSRSDRTGQYF
CDR3nt: TGTGCCAGTAGTAGATCGGACCGGACCGGCCAGTACTTC
d_gene: .
v_gene: TRBV19
j_gene: TRBJ2-5
abundance: .

CDR3aa: CASSPTTGAGVSTEAFF
CDR3nt: TGTGCCAGCAGTCCAACGACAGGGGCGGGAGTGAGCACTGAAGCTTTCTTT
d_gene: TRBD1
v_gene: TRBV27
j_gene: TRBJ1-1
abundance: .

CDR3aa: CAISVASGSVADTQYF
CDR3nt: TGTGCCATCAGCGTTGCTAGCGGGAGTGTGGCAGATACGCAGTATTTT
d_gene: TRBD2
v_gene: TRBV10-3
j_gene: TRBJ2-3
abundance: .

CDR3aa: CASSQQDRAYEQYF
CDR3nt: TGCGCCAGCAGCCAACAGGACAGGGCCTACGAGCAGTACTTC
d_gene: TRBD1
v_gene: TRBV4-1
j_gene: TRBJ2-7
abundance: .

CDR3aa: CASSVKWRDPPYF
CDR3nt: TGTGCCAGCAGCGTGAAATGGAGGGATCCTCCGTACTTC
d_gene: .
v_gene: TRBV25-1
j_gene: TRBJ2-5
abundance: .

CDR3aa: CASSSQRDTEAFF
CDR3nt: TGTGCCAGCAGCTCACAGCGAGACACTGAAGCTTTCTTT
d_gene: .
v_gene: TRBV11-1
j_gene: TRBJ1-1
abundance: .

CDR3aa: CASSYSQGTTNEKLFF
CDR3nt: TGTGCCAGCAGTTACTCGCAGGGGACGACTAATGAAAAACTGTTTTTT
d_gene: .
v_gene: TRBV6-5
j_gene: TRBJ1-4
abundance: few

CDR3aa: CSVDRAKGNEQFF
CDR3nt: TGCAGCGTTGACAGGGCCAAGGGCAATGAGCAGTTCTTC
d_gene: .
v_gene: TRBV29-1
j_gene: TRBJ2-1
abundance: .

CDR3aa: CASSLGDRDNEKLFF
CDR3nt: TGTGCCAGCAGCTTAGGAGACAGGGATAATGAAAAACTGTTTTTT
d_gene: TRBD1
v_gene: TRBV7-9
j_gene: TRBJ1-4
abundance: .

CDR3aa: CASRETGDQSEAFF
CDR3nt: TGCGCCAGCAGAGAAACAGGGGATCAATCTGAAGCTTTCTTT
d_gene: TRBD1
v_gene: TRBV10-1
j_gene: TRBJ1-1
abundance: many

CDR3aa: CASSPSGNIQYF
CDR3nt: TGTGCCAGCAGCCCTAGCGGTAACATTCAGTACTTC
d_gene: TRBD2
v_gene: TRBV4-2
j_gene: TRBJ2-4
abundance: many

CDR3aa: CASSTRQGNTEAFF
CDR3nt: TGTGCCAGCAGTACCAGACAGGGGAATACTGAAGCTTTCTTT
d_gene: TRBD1
v_gene: TRBV7-9
j_gene: TRBJ1-1
abundance: .

CDR3aa: CASSHLPDSTDTQYF
CDR3nt: TGTGCCAGCAGTCACCTCCCCGACAGCACAGATACGCAGTATTTT
d_gene: .
v_gene: TRBV6-6
j_gene: TRBJ2-3
abundance: .

CDR3aa: CASSYNRATGYGYTF
CDR3nt: TGTGCCAGCAGTTACAACAGGGCGACGGGCTATGGCTACACCTTC
d_gene: .
v_gene: TRBV6-5
j_gene: TRBJ1-2
abundance: .

CDR3aa: CASRGDRGKETQYF
CDR3nt: TGTGCCAGCAGGGGGGACAGGGGTAAAGAGACCCAGTACTTC
d_gene: TRBD1
v_gene: TRBV6-5
j_gene: TRBJ2-5
abundance: .

CDR3aa: CASRGDSSNQPQHF
CDR3nt: TGTGCCAGCAGGGGGGACAGTAGCAATCAGCCCCAGCATTTT
d_gene: TRBD1
v_gene: TRBV2
j_gene: TRBJ1-5
abundance: few

CDR3aa: CASSSWGLADTQYF
CDR3nt: TGTGCCAGTAGTTCCTGGGGGCTAGCAGATACGCAGTATTTT
d_gene: .
v_gene: TRBV19
j_gene: TRBJ2-3
abundance: .

CDR3aa: CASSPHETTGELFF
CDR3nt: TGTGCCAGCAGCCCACACGAGACGACCGGGGAGCTGTTTTTT
d_gene: .
v_gene: TRBV7-9
j_gene: TRBJ2-2
abundance: few

CDR3aa: CASSEMGEQYF
CDR3nt: TGTGCCAGCAGTGAGATGGGTGAGCAGTACTTC
d_gene: .
v_gene: TRBV2
j_gene: TRBJ2-7
abundance: few

CDR3aa: CASSPDKRTDTQYF
CDR3nt: TGTGCCAGCAGCCCCGACAAACGCACAGATACGCAGTATTTT
d_gene: .
v_gene: TRBV7-9
j_gene: TRBJ2-3
abundance: few

CDR3aa: CASSPTGPTSNQPQHF
CDR3nt: TGTGCCAGTAGTCCGACAGGGCCAACAAGCAATCAGCCCCAGCATTTT
d_gene: TRBD1
v_gene: TRBV19
j_gene: TRBJ1-5
abundance: once

CDR3aa: CASSNKYSVAGEETQYF
CDR3nt: TGTGCCAGTAGTAACAAATACTCAGTAGCGGGAGAAGAGACCCAGTACTTC
d_gene: TRBD2
v_gene: TRBV19
j_gene: TRBJ2-5
abundance: .

CDR3aa: CASSQDEGLLIEQFF
CDR3nt: TGTGCCAGCAGCCAAGATGAAGGACTGTTAATTGAGCAGTTCTTC
d_gene: .
v_gene: TRBV4-2
j_gene: TRBJ2-1
abundance: .

CDR3aa: CASSRDKDDEQFF
CDR3nt: TGTGCCAGCAGCCGGGACAAGGACGATGAGCAGTTCTTC
d_gene: .
v_gene: TRBV2
j_gene: TRBJ2-1
abundance: .

CDR3aa: CASSFQFFTGELFF
CDR3nt: TGTGCCAGCAGTTTCCAGTTCTTCACCGGGGAGCTGTTTTTT
d_gene: .
v_gene: TRBV28
j_gene: TRBJ2-2
abundance: .

CDR3aa: CASTLSEKSEAFF
CDR3nt: TGCGCCAGCACCCTCTCGGAGAAGAGTGAAGCTTTCTTT
d_gene: .
v_gene: TRBV5-1
j_gene: TRBJ1-1
abundance: few

CDR3aa: CASTVLAGGTGELFF
CDR3nt: TGTGCCAGCACTGTACTAGCGGGAGGTACCGGGGAGCTGTTTTTT
d_gene: TRBD2
v_gene: TRBV2
j_gene: TRBJ2-2
abundance: .

CDR3aa: CASSRAGASNQPQHF
CDR3nt: TGTGCCAGCAGTCGGGCAGGCGCTAGCAATCAGCCCCAGCATTTT
d_gene: .
v_gene: TRBV2
j_gene: TRBJ1-5
abundance: .

CDR3aa: CASQAGSISYEQYF
CDR3nt: TGTGCCAGCCAGGCCGGCAGTATCTCCTACGAGCAGTACTTC
d_gene: .
v_gene: TRBV6-1
j_gene: TRBJ2-7
abundance: once

CDR3aa: CASSLPPRVGFYGYTF
CDR3nt: TGTGCCAGCAGTCTCCCGCCCCGGGTGGGTTTCTATGGCTACACCTTC
d_gene: .
v_gene: TRBV28
j_gene: TRBJ1-2
abundance: .

CDR3aa: CASSSLGNTIYF
CDR3nt: TGTGCCAGCAGTTCTCTGGGAAACACCATATATTTT
d_gene: .
v_gene: TRBV28
j_gene: TRBJ1-3
abundance: .

CDR3aa: CASRNRGAHYGYTF
CDR3nt: TGTGCCAGTCGAAATAGGGGCGCCCACTATGGCTACACCTTC
d_gene: .
v_gene: TRBV19
j_gene: TRBJ1-2
abundance: .